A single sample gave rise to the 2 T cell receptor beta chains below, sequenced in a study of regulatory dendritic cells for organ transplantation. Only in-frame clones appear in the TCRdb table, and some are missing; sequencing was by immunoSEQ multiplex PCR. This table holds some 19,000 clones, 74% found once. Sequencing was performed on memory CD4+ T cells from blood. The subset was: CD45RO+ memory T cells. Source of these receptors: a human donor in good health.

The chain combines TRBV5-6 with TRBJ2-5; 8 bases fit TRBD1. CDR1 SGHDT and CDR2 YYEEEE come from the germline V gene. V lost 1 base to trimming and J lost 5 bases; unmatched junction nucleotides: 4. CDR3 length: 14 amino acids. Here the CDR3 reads CASSLQGAKETQYF. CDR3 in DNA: TGTGCCAGCAGCTTGCAGGGGGCGAAGGAGACCCAGTACTTC.

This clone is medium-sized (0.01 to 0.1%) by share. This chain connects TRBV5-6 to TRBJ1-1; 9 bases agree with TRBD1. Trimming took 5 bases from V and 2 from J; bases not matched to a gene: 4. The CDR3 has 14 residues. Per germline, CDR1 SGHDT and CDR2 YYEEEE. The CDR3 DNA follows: TGTGCCAGCAGTTGGGGACAGGGAAACACTGAAGCTTTCTTT. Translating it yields CASSWGQGNTEAFF.